This T cell receptor (beta chain) was profiled in a study of control samples from healthy donors and cancer patients. Trimming left V 0 bases short and J 0 bases short, with 12 bases between. Per germline, CDR1 SGDLS and CDR2 YYNGEE. This CDR3 is built from 16 residues. The method was immunoSEQ multiplex PCR; TCRdb's version includes in-frame clones alone and lacks a portion of them. The table shows 160,000 or so clones, with about 94% occurring only once. The clonotype was recovered from a middle-aged woman in good health. The sample consisted of blood. This chain connects TRBV9 to TRBJ1-1; no clear D. The CDR3 region has the DNA TGTGCCAGCAGCGTAGGGTCTATAGTCATGAACACTGAAGCTTTCTTT. It translates to CASSVGSIVMNTEAFF.